The clone carrying this T cell receptor beta chain was found many times. This specimen comes from a study of T cell repertoires in cytomegalovirus infection. Germline CDR1 is SGHAT and CDR2 is FQNNGV. With V trimmed by 1 base and J by 5 bases, 7 bases remained unmatched. The CDR3 runs to 16 residues. MiXCR, applied by TCRdb to the reads, yields one record per CDR3 protein. The sample holds approximately 500,000 distinct CDR3 sequences, 15% to 20% seen once. J is TRBJ2-3 and V is TRBV11-2; TRBD1 aligns across 9 bases. This clonotype originated in a human donor in good health (CMV status not recorded). Some clones in this sample may be carry-over from other donors' samples. Material for sequencing was CD8+ T cells from PBMCs. The CDR3 here is CASSLGTGGKGDTQYF. CDR3 bases: TGTGCCAGCAGCTTAGGTACAGGGGGCAAGGGAGATACGCAGTATTTT.